The sequence of this TCR beta chain was determined in a study of blood T cell repertoires in COVID-19. Methods used by the authors: Quantification of nucleated cells was approximated via reference gene primer amplification. Sequencing used immunoSEQ multiplex PCR; TCRdb keeps in-frame clones, though not all of them. V and J calls and clone size are copied from that table; D and trimming were computed from the DNA. The sample lists under 250,000 clones; 81% were seen once. There are a few counts of this clone. This CDR3 has 13 amino acids. V was clipped by 6 bases and J by 4 bases, with 13 bases between them. Germline CDR1 is SGDLS and CDR2 is YYNGEE. This study enrolled people aged 18 to 89 from about two dozen US geographic areas. Clinical history reported by participants formed the basis on which cohorts were assigned.

The TCR was taken from a woman aged 50 to 65 with acute COVID-19. The sequenced material came from PBMCs or T cells enriched from blood (not recorded which). This sequence joins TRBV9 and TRBJ1-2; D is unclear. As DNA, the CDR3 is TGTGCCAGCACCAATAGGCTAGGCTATGGCTACACCTTC. Translated: CASTNRLGYGYTF.